This entry is about one T cell receptor (beta chain). What it binds is unknown. Use of 60 Vbeta and 13 Jbeta primers characterized the PCR. This table comes from immunoSEQ multiplex PCR, and its TCRdb copy is limited to in-frame clones, with some not included. The table lists about 170,000 clones, around four fifths of them singletons. CDR3 length: 16 residues. The V and J ends lost 0 bases and 7 bases, in that order; junction bases with no gene match: 8. CDR1 and CDR2 (germline): SGHNT, YYREEE (reference sequence). The data were obtained in a study of cytomegalovirus exposure and HLA in healthy donors. The wider study: T cells numbering around 180 million yielded some 100 million unique TCR beta sequences in an earlier analysis.

Notes on the study in general: Indistinguishable V segments, including TRBV6-2 and TRBV6-3, were excluded. Under in vitro conditions, three CMV-associated chains were confirmed as specific for CMV antigens. Most TCRs appeared rarely, but some public TCRs recurred in many donors.

The source material was PBMCs. V usage is TRBV5-4 and J usage is TRBJ1-2, with TRBD1 matching over 11 bases. The sequence was collected from a boy aged 2 to 9 in good health and CMV-seronegative. The CDR3 DNA sequence: TGTGCCAGCAGCTTGGGAGGACAGGGGGCGATCCGTGGCTACACCTTC. It is translated as CASSLGGQGAIRGYTF.